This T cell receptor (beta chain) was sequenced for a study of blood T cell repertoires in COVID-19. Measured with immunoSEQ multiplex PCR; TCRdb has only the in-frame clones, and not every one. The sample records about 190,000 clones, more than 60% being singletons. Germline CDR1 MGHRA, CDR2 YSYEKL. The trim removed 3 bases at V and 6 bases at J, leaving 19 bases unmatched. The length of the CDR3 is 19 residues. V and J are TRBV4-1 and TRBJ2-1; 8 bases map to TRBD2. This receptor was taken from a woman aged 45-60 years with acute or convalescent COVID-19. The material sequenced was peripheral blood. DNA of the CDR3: TGCGCCAGCAGCCATCCTACAGTAGCGGGGCCCCCCAGTAGCAATGAGCAGTTCTTC. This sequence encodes CASSHPTVAGPPSSNEQFF.